The rows below give T cell receptor beta chains drawn from one sample of a study of CD8 T cells in ankylosing spondylitis. TCRdb ran MiXCR on the 5' RACE reads and lists one entry per CDR3 protein. This sample has around 210,000 distinct CDR3 sequences, with over 7% found just once. The sequenced material came from blood, either unsorted or a sorted T cell fraction (not recorded which). The receptor source for this set is a female donor with ankylosing spondylitis or in good health (not recorded which). The CDR3 runs from the conserved cysteine through the conserved F or W. D genes are given only for firm matches. Clone size is given for some rows only: seen once, a few or many times, or a class if the clone is expanded.

j_call | v_call | d_call | clone_size | cdr3_aa | cdr3_nt
TRBJ1-6 | TRBV5-6 | . | many | CASSPWAKGSPLHF | TGTGCCAGCAGCCCCTGGGCCAAAGGTTCACCCCTCCACTTT
TRBJ1-4 | TRBV11-1 | . | few | CASSFSTTNEKLFF | TGTGCCAGCAGCTTCAGCACAACTAATGAAAAACTGTTTTTT
TRBJ2-1 | TRBV20-1 | TRBD1 | many | CSATGGLVSGGYTSEQFF | TGCAGTGCCACAGGGGGCTTAGTTTCGGGAGGATATACAAGTGAGCAGTTCTTC
TRBJ2-1 | TRBV5-1 | . | many | CASSLVGGPYNEQFF | TGCGCCAGCAGCTTGGTAGGGGGGCCCTACAATGAGCAGTTCTTC
TRBJ2-5 | TRBV7-8 | . | many | CASAPRNPQTQYF | TGTGCCAGCGCCCCCCGAAATCCGCAGACCCAGTACTTC
TRBJ1-1 | TRBV7-8 | . | many | CASSLARDMNTEAFF | TGTGCCAGCAGCTTAGCCCGGGATATGAACACTGAAGCTTTCTTT
TRBJ2-5 | TRBV13 | TRBD2 | few | CASSLRRERETQYF | TGTGCCAGCAGCTTGCGGCGGGAGAGGGAGACCCAGTACTTC
TRBJ2-2 | TRBV4-3 | . | . | CASSQVADPTGELFF | TGCGCCAGCAGCCAAGTAGCGGACCCAACCGGGGAGCTGTTTTTT
TRBJ1-2 | TRBV30 | . | few | CAWSSGRSYGYTF | TGTGCCTGGAGTTCGGGAAGGAGCTATGGCTACACCTTC
TRBJ2-1 | TRBV6-2/TRBV6-3 | . | many | CASSSEGVSGLYNEQFF | TGTGCCAGCAGTTCCGAGGGCGTCTCAGGCCTGTACAATGAGCAGTTCTTC
TRBJ2-7 | TRBV7-9 | . | many | CASSSGQFYEQYF | TGTGCCAGCAGCTCAGGACAGTTCTACGAGCAGTACTTC
TRBJ2-5 | TRBV11-2 | . | many | CASSLGEAGETQYF | TGTGCCAGCAGCTTAGGGGAGGCCGGGGAGACCCAGTACTTC
TRBJ1-1 | TRBV12-3/TRBV12-4 | . | many | CASRSPTNLEAFF | TGTGCCAGCAGATCCCCCACGAATCTTGAAGCTTTCTTT
TRBJ2-6 | TRBV6-1 | TRBD1 | once | CASRGQGTLSGANVLTF | TGTGCCAGCAGGGGACAGGGGACCCTCTCTGGGGCCAACGTCCTGACTTTC
TRBJ2-1 | TRBV6-2/TRBV6-3 | TRBD2 | many | CASSSPRDYYNEQFF | TGTGCCAGCAGTTCCCCTCGGGACTATTACAATGAGCAGTTCTTC
TRBJ2-5 | TRBV6-1 | . | . | CASEGEGNQETQYF | TGTGCCTCCGAGGGGGAGGGCAACCAAGAGACCCAGTACTTC
TRBJ2-1 | TRBV20-1 | TRBD2 | many | CSARDTSGRAYNEQFF | TGCAGTGCTAGAGATACTAGCGGGAGGGCCTACAATGAGCAGTTCTTC
TRBJ1-5 | TRBV20-1 | . | many | CSALDRGNQPQHF | TGCAGTGCTCTAGATCGTGGCAATCAGCCCCAGCATTTT
TRBJ1-4 | TRBV2 | TRBD1 | many | CASRVTGVTNEKLFF | TGTGCCAGCAGGGTTACAGGGGTCACTAATGAAAAACTGTTTTTT
TRBJ2-1 | TRBV12-3/TRBV12-4 | TRBD2 | many | CASRPTSGPYNEQFF | TGTGCCAGCAGGCCGACTAGCGGGCCTTACAATGAGCAGTTCTTC
TRBJ1-4 | TRBV5-1 | . | few | CASSVLGTFDEKLFF | TGCGCCAGCAGCGTCCTCGGGACATTTGATGAAAAACTGTTTTTT
TRBJ2-7 | TRBV27 | . | many | CASSLRGNEQYF | TGTGCCAGCAGCTTGAGAGGGAACGAGCAGTACTTC
TRBJ1-3 | TRBV6-5 | . | many | CASSSAGGPGNTIYF | TGTGCCAGCAGTTCAGCGGGGGGGCCTGGAAACACCATATATTTT
TRBJ2-5 | TRBV5-1 | TRBD2 | many | CASSPGTSGRGTSLETQYF | TGCGCCAGCAGCCCTGGGACTAGCGGGAGAGGGACCAGTTTAGAGACCCAGTACTTC
TRBJ2-7 | TRBV6-2/TRBV6-3 | . | many | CASSSEDFYEQYF | TGTGCCAGCAGTTCGGAGGACTTCTACGAGCAGTACTTC
TRBJ1-1 | TRBV15 | . | many | CATSRGRAEAFF | TGTGCCACCAGCAGAGGCAGGGCTGAAGCTTTCTTT
TRBJ2-2 | TRBV12-5 | . | . | CASAREGSNTGELFF | TGTGCTAGTGCCCGGGAAGGGTCGAACACCGGGGAGCTGTTTTTT
TRBJ1-1 | TRBV20-1 | . | many | CSARYTGPTEAFF | TGCAGTGCAAGGTATACAGGGCCCACTGAAGCTTTCTTT
TRBJ2-7 | TRBV7-2 | TRBD2 | few | CASSWGLADTYEQYF | TGTGCCAGCAGCTGGGGACTAGCCGATACCTACGAGCAGTACTTC
TRBJ2-5 | TRBV11-1 | . | few | CASSLGASINPLDSIGETQYF | TGTGCCAGCAGCTTAGGGGCTTCGATCAATCCCCTAGACAGCATCGGGGAGACCCAGTACTTC
TRBJ2-1 | TRBV5-1 | TRBD2 | many | CASRGSPEYNEQFF | TGCGCCAGCCGCGGGAGTCCGGAGTACAATGAGCAGTTCTTC
TRBJ1-5 | TRBV5-5 | TRBD1 | many | CASSFEDRAQPQHF | TGTGCCAGCAGCTTCGAGGACAGGGCCCAGCCCCAGCATTTT
TRBJ1-5 | TRBV7-8 | . | many | CASSLGGRVGQPQHF | TGTGCCAGCAGCTTAGGTGGTCGGGTCGGTCAGCCCCAGCATTTT
TRBJ2-1 | TRBV11-2 | . | many | CASSLVEDYNEQFF | TGTGCCAGCAGCTTAGTGGAGGACTACAATGAGCAGTTCTTC
TRBJ2-1 | TRBV7-2 | . | few | CASSLEGAGRYNEQFF | TGTGCCAGCAGCTTAGAGGGGGCGGGAAGGTACAATGAGCAGTTCTTC